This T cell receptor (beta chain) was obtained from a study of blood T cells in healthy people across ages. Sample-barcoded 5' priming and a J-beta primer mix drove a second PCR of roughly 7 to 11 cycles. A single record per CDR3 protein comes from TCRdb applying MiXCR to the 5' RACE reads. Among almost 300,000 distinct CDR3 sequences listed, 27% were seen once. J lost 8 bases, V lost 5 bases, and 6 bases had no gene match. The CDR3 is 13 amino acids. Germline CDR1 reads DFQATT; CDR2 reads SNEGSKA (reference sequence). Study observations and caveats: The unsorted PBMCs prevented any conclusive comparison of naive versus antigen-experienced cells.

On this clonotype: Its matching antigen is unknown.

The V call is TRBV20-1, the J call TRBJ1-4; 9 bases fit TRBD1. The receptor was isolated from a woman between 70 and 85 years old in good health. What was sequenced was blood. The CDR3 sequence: CSAYTGGWEKLFF. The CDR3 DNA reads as TGCAGTGCTTACACAGGGGGCTGGGAAAAACTGTTTTTT.